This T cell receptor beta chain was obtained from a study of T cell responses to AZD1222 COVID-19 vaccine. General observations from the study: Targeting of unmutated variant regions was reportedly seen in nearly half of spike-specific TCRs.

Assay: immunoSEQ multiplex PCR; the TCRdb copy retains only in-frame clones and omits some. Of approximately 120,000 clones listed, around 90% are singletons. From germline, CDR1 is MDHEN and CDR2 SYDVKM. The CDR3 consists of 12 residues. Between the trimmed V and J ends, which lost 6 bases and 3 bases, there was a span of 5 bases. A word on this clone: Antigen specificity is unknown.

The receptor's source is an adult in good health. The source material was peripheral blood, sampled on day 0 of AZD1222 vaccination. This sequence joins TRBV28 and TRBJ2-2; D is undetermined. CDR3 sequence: CASRYDTGELFF. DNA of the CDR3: TGTGCCAGCAGATATGACACCGGGGAGCTGTTTTTT.